There are a few counts of the clone carrying this T cell receptor (beta chain). This sample is drawn from a study of blood T cell repertoires in COVID-19. Study-wide context: Collection of acute and convalescent COVID-19 samples took place in the United States, Italy and Spain. The analysed material was cDNA or gDNA that came from T cells, B-cell-depleted T cells, or PBMCs.

The CDR3 covers 14 residues. CDR1 is GTSNPN and CDR2 is SVGIG in the germline V gene (reference sequence). Trimming shortened V by 0 bases and J by 1 base, and 9 bases separated the two germline ends. Per the study methods: The assay estimated nucleated cells by amplifying reference gene primers. Sequencing used immunoSEQ multiplex PCR; TCRdb keeps in-frame clones, though not all of them. Clone size and the V and J calls come from that table; the DNA yielded D and trimming. The sample holds approximately 210,000 clones, around 84% seen once. Which cohort a participant joined came from the clinical history participants gave.

This TCR was sampled from a man aged 25 to 45 with acute COVID-19. The V and J genes are TRBV30 and TRBJ1-1; D gene ambiguous. The specimen was PBMCs or T cells enriched from blood (not recorded which). CDR3 region: CAWSVPWANTEAFF. The CDR3 nucleotides are TGTGCCTGGAGTGTCCCCTGGGCGAACACTGAAGCTTTCTTT.